Each of the 29 T cell receptor beta chains below was sequenced from the same sample in a study of immune characterization of retroperitoneal liposarcoma. TCRdb recomputed calls from the PCR reads with MiXCR, one row per CDR3 protein. This table has over 10,000 distinct CDR3 sequences, roughly 50% appearing once. The sequenced sample consisted of tumor tissue. The receptors were sampled from a female donor with retroperitoneal liposarcoma.

By proportion, this clonotype is medium-sized. This sequence joins TRBV7-2 and TRBJ2-5; D is possibly TRBD2 (6 bases). The germline gives CDR1 SGHTA, CDR2 FQGNSA. The CDR3 contains 17 residues. The germline V and J ends were trimmed by 0 bases and 1 base, with 15 bases remaining between them. The chain's CDR3 is CASSLARLVRAQETQYF. In DNA, the CDR3 is TGTGCCAGCAGCTTAGCGAGACTAGTTAGGGCCCAAGAGACCCAGTACTTC.

V and J are TRBV7-2 and TRBJ2-6; D is perhaps TRBD1 or TRBD2 (5 bases each). Germline V gene lookup returns CDR1 SGHTA and CDR2 FQGNSA. Trimming removed 1 base at V and 2 bases at J, with 12 bases between. There are 17 residues in the CDR3. The CDR3 bases are TGTGCCAGCAGCTTAGGAGGGGTGGGGGCTGGGGCCAACGTCCTGACTTTC. Translating it yields CASSLGGVGAGANVLTF.

The table lists this clonotype with a count of one. V gene TRBV6-5 combines with J gene TRBJ1-2; D gene unclear. CDR1 and CDR2 (germline): MNHEY, SVGAGI. Trimming pared 8 bases from V and 10 bases from J, leaving 11 bases between. The CDR3 extends over 10 amino acids. CDR3 in amino acids: CASAISDYTF. In DNA, the CDR3 is TGTGCCAGCGCCATTTCCGACTACACCTTC.

This clonotype was found many times. Being one base from a much bigger clone, this may be a read error. V and J are TRBV6-1 and TRBJ2-1, with D perhaps matching TRBD2 (7 bases). The end of the DNA fits TRBJ2-7 better, so the J call may be wrong. The CDR3 runs 15 residues. Germline V gives CDR1 MNHNS, CDR2 SASEGT. The CDR3 nucleotides are TGTGCCAGCAGTGAAGGGGGGGGCTCCTACAATGAGCAGTACTTC. This sequence encodes CASSEGGGSYNEQYF.

The chain joins TRBV27 to TRBJ2-1; 9 bases are shared with TRBD1. Trimming at V came to 7 bases and at J to 9 bases, leaving 10 bases not matched to a gene. The CDR3 extends over 14 amino acids. Germline CDR1 reads MNHEY; CDR2 reads SMNVEV (reference sequence). In nucleotides, the CDR3 is TGTGCCAGCACCAGAGAACAGGGGGCGCGTGAGCAGTTCTTC. This gives the protein CASTREQGAREQFF.

The CDR3 DNA reads as TGCGCCAGCAGTGACGGCCGGGAGCAGTTCTTC. Residues: CASSDGREQFF. The chain couples TRBV10-1 to TRBJ2-1, with D uncertain. Trimming pared 3 bases from V and 10 bases from J, leaving 7 bases between. The CDR3 is made up of 11 amino acids. Germline assignment: CDR1 WNHNN and CDR2 SYGVQD (reference sequence).

V gene TRBV4-3 combines with J gene TRBJ2-5, with TRBD1 matching 7 bases. Judging by the DNA end, TRBJ2-7 fits better; the J call may be wrong. CDR3 length: 14 amino acids. CDR1 is LGHNA, CDR2 YSLEER, per germline. The CDR3 sequence is CASSRIEGAHEQYF. The CDR3 DNA sequence: TGCGCCAGCAGCCGGATTGAGGGGGCCCACGAGCAGTACTTC.

With regard to this clonotype: This may stem from a read error, because a much larger clone lies one nucleotide away. The chain employs TRBV6-6 and TRBJ2-1; D is possibly TRBD1 (6 bases). V was trimmed by 2 bases and J by 10 bases, leaving 12 bases between them. The CDR3 covers 13 residues. Germline V gene sequence: CDR1 MNHNY, CDR2 SVGAGI (reference sequence). The CDR3 is CASSYTGNYEQFF. The CDR3 DNA sequence: TGTGCCAGCAGTTACACAGGGAACTACGAGCAGTTCTTC.

The rearrangement joins TRBV12-3 or TRBV12-4 to TRBJ2-1; D may be TRBD1 or TRBD2 (5 bases each). Trimming removed 6 bases at V and 10 bases at J, with 10 bases between. This CDR3 has 11 residues. CDR3: CASSWGTEQFF. DNA of the CDR3: TGTGCCAGCAGCTGGGGGACCGAGCAGTTCTTC.

Note on this clonotype: One junction end does not reproduce the germline sequence, and a read error may be involved. This chain connects TRBV12-3 or TRBV12-4 to TRBJ1-6, with a weak D call TRBD1 (6 bases). The CDR3 sequence is 15 residues long. The CDR3 spells CASPPSGGAVETQYF. For the CDR3, the DNA is TGTGCCAGCCCCCCCTCCGGGGGGGCGGTAGAGACCCAGTACTTT.

This clonotype was counted at least ten times. The J gene is TRBJ2-2, the V gene TRBV27, with 11 nucleotides matching TRBD2. CDR1 and CDR2 (germline): MNHEY, SMNVEV (reference sequence). CDR3 length: 15 residues. V dropped 7 bases and J dropped 4; count of bases not matched to a gene: 5. The CDR3 sequence is CASIAGGPGTGELFF. The CDR3 bases are TGTGCCAGCATAGCGGGAGGGCCTGGCACCGGGGAGCTGTTTTTT.

The chain combines TRBV27 with TRBJ2-1; 7 bases are shared with TRBD1. The germline gives CDR1 MNHEY, CDR2 SMNVEV (reference sequence). The trim removed 4 bases at V and 3 bases at J, leaving 9 bases unmatched. This CDR3 has 16 residues. CDR3 in amino acids: CASSSYRGLYYNEQFF. The CDR3 DNA is TGTGCCAGCAGTTCGTACAGGGGATTATACTACAATGAGCAGTTCTTC.

V usage is TRBV4-3 and J usage is TRBJ2-3; D assignment may be TRBD1 or TRBD2 (5 bases each). CDR1 and CDR2 (germline): LGHNA, YSLEER. This CDR3 region has 17 residues. The V gene lost 1 base and the J gene lost 1 base, with 15 bases spanning the gap. The CDR3 DNA reads TGCGCCAGCAGCCAAGTACGAGGGGTTGACGGCACAGATACGCAGTATTTT. This gives the protein CASSQVRGVDGTDTQYF.

The chain has TRBV12-3 or TRBV12-4 and TRBJ1-1; no clear D. This CDR3 contains 12 residues. Trimming stripped 5 bases from V and 6 bases from J, with 10 bases between. CDR3 protein: CASSADVPEAFF. CDR3 coding DNA: TGTGCCAGCAGTGCGGACGTTCCTGAAGCTTTCTTT.

V is TRBV6-1 and J is TRBJ2-1; TRBD1 matches 7 bases. Germline CDR1 and CDR2: MNHNS and SASEGT. The CDR3 spans 15 residues. The trim removed 10 bases at V and 2 bases at J, leaving 11 bases unmatched. The CDR3 is CATTVRTGTYNEQFF. CDR3 sequence (DNA): TGTGCCACGACGGTTAGGACAGGCACCTACAATGAGCAGTTCTTC.

The J gene is TRBJ2-1, the V gene TRBV7-6; possible D gene TRBD2, 6 bases. Deletions cut 1 base from V and 4 bases from J, with 11 bases between. The CDR3 totals 15 residues. CDR1 and CDR2 (germline): SGHVS, FNYEAQ. In nucleotides, the CDR3 is TGTGCCAGCAGCTTAGGCGGGGAAGGGTACAATGAGCAGTTCTTC. Its translation is CASSLGGEGYNEQFF.

This sequence joins TRBV27 and TRBJ1-2; D unclear. The CDR3 is made up of 15 amino acids. Germline-derived CDR1 and CDR2 are MNHEY and SMNVEV (reference sequence). V was shortened by 4 bases and J by 4 bases, with 16 bases between the two germline ends. The CDR3 spells CASSSSPWHGYGYTF. For the CDR3, the DNA is TGTGCCAGCAGTTCTTCTCCCTGGCACGGCTATGGCTACACCTTC.

This chain joins TRBV10-2 and TRBJ1-2, with D tentatively TRBD1 (5 bases). Germline CDR1 WSHSY, CDR2 SAAADI. This CDR3 comprises 13 residues. V was clipped by 2 bases and J by 6 bases, with 10 bases between them. CDR3 sequence reads: CASSEGGADGYTF. CDR3 bases: TGCGCCAGCAGTGAGGGAGGGGCAGATGGCTACACCTTC.

This sequence joins TRBV12-3 or TRBV12-4 and TRBJ2-2, with 9 bases matching TRBD1. J lost 8 bases, V lost 5 bases, and 6 bases had no gene match. CDR3 length equals 14 residues. CDR3 in DNA: TGTGCCAGCAGTATGGGACAGGGAGTTGGGGAGCTGTTTTTT. Translation: CASSMGQGVGELFF.

V and J are TRBV6-1 and TRBJ2-1, with 9 bases matching TRBD2. V lost 8 bases, J lost 5 bases, and 10 bases stayed unmatched. This CDR3 region has 15 residues. Per germline, CDR1 MNHNS and CDR2 SASEGT. CDR3: CASRIGTSRHNEQFF. The CDR3 DNA is TGTGCCAGCCGGATCGGGACTAGCAGACACAATGAGCAGTTCTTC.

The chain employs TRBV6-1 and TRBJ2-1; weak D call: TRBD1 (6 bases). The J call could be wrong; TRBJ2-7 is a better fit for the DNA end. Germline lookup yields CDR1 MNHNS and CDR2 SASEGT. The CDR3 totals 15 residues. The CDR3 reads CASSHRAEVSYEQYF. CDR3 nucleotide sequence: TGTGCCAGCAGCCACAGGGCAGAGGTATCCTACGAGCAGTACTTC.

This clonotype has more than one count but fewer than ten. This chain joins TRBV6-6 and TRBJ2-4; the D is unclear. The V and J ends lost 1 base and 4 bases respectively, with 5 bases between them. The CDR3 length is 13 residues. Germline CDR1 MNHNY, CDR2 SVGAGI (reference sequence). CDR3 in DNA: TGTGCCAGCAGTTACTTCGGGAAAAACATTCAGTACTTC. The encoded protein is CASSYFGKNIQYF.

Here the CDR3 reads CASRLDMNTEAFF. DNA of the CDR3: TGTGCCAGCCGGCTAGACATGAACACTGAAGCTTTCTTT. This chain links TRBV6-1 with TRBJ1-1; the D is unclear. This CDR3 is 13 amino acids long. The ends were cut back, 8 bases at V and 0 bases at J, with 10 bases in the middle. Germline CDR1 reads MNHNS; CDR2 reads SASEGT.

V usage is TRBV12-3 or TRBV12-4 and J usage is TRBJ1-4; unclear D gene. The CDR3 covers 15 residues. V lost 5 bases, J lost 4 bases, and 14 bases lay in between. CDR3 in DNA: TGTGCCAGCAGTCCAAAGGCACTCCGTAATGAAAAACTGTTTTTT. As protein: CASSPKALRNEKLFF.

The chain has TRBV6-1 and TRBJ2-6; weak D call: TRBD1 (6 bases). The J call is in doubt because the DNA end fits TRBJ2-5 better. Germline lookup yields CDR1 MNHNS and CDR2 SASEGT. The CDR3 runs 16 residues. CDR3 in DNA: TGTGCCAGCAGTGAAGCATTACAGGGAGTTGGAGAGACCCAGTACTTC. Its protein is CASSEALQGVGETQYF.

This clonotype has more than one count but fewer than ten. The chain couples TRBV6-1 to TRBJ2-1; D is ambiguous. The J call may be incorrect, as the DNA end agrees better with TRBJ2-7. The germline V gene encodes CDR1 MNHNS and CDR2 SASEGT. This CDR3 region has 14 residues. CDR3 coding DNA: TGTGCCAGCAGTTTGGCGTCATCCTACAATGAGCAGTACTTC. This translates into CASSLASSYNEQYF.

By sample fraction, this clonotype is medium-sized. The chain carries TRBV6-1 and TRBJ1-2; 9 bases agree with TRBD1. Germline CDR1 and CDR2: MNHNS and SASEGT. V was clipped by 5 bases and J by 4 bases; unmatched bases: 11. The CDR3 spans 16 residues. The CDR3 coding sequence is TGTGCCAGCAGTCCGATAACCGGGACAGGGAGCTATGGCTACACCTTC. It translates to CASSPITGTGSYGYTF.

This clonotype came up once. The chain employs TRBV6-1 and TRBJ2-2; possibly TRBD1 or TRBD2 for D (6 bases each). With 5 bases removed from V and 7 bases from J, the gap between germline ends came to 20 bases. CDR1 is MNHNS, CDR2 SASEGT, per germline. The CDR3 is made up of 16 amino acids. The CDR3 spells CASSYTLFGGDGELFF. The CDR3 nucleotides are TGTGCCAGCAGTTACACTCTTTTCGGGGGCGACGGGGAGCTGTTTTTT.

This clonotype has more than one count but fewer than ten. The chain has TRBV7-3 and TRBJ2-1; the match to TRBD1 covers 9 bases. The J call could be wrong; TRBJ2-7 is a better fit for the DNA end. The germline CDR1 and CDR2 sequences are SGHTA and FQGTGA. There are 15 residues in the CDR3. In DNA form, the CDR3 reads TGTGCCAGCAGCCCCTGGGGGACAGGGTTAAATGAGCAGTACTTC. Translating gives CASSPWGTGLNEQYF.